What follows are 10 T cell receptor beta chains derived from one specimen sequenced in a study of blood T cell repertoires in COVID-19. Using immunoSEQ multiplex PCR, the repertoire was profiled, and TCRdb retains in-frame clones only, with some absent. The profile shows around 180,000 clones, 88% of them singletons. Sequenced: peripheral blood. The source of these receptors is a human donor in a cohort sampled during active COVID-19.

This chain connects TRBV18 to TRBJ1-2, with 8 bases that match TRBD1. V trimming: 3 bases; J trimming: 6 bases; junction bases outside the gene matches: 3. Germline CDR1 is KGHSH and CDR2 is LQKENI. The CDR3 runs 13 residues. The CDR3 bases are TGTGCCAGCTCACCGGGACAGGAGCATGGCTACACCTTC. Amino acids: CASSPGQEHGYTF. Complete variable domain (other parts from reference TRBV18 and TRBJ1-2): NAGVMQNPRHLVRRRGQEARLRCSPMKGHSHVYWYRQLPEEGLKFMVYLQKENIIDESGMPKERFSAEFPKEGPSILRIQQVVRGDSAAYFCASSPGQEHGYTFGSGTRLTVV.

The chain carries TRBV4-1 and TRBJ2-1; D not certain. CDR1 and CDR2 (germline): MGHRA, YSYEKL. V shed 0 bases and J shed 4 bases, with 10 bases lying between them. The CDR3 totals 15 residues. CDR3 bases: TGCGCCAGCAGCCAAGATGGGCTACTGTACAATGAGCAGTTCTTC. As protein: CASSQDGLLYNEQFF.

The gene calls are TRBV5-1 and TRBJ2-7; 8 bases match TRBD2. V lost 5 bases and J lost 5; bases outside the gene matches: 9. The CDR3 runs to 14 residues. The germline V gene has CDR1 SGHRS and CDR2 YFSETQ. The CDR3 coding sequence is TGCGCCAGCAGGCGAGTCGGACTAGCTAACGAGCAGTACTTC. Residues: CASRRVGLANEQYF.

The CDR3 here is CASSGIRDRGYEQYF. In nucleotides, the CDR3 is TGTGCCAGTAGTGGCATAAGGGACAGGGGGTACGAGCAGTACTTC. The gene calls are TRBV19 and TRBJ2-7; 11 positions match TRBD1. The CDR3 loop spans 15 amino acids. J gave up 4 bases and V 5 bases, and 7 bases lay outside the gene matches. The germline CDR1 and CDR2 sequences are LNHDA and SQIVND (reference sequence).

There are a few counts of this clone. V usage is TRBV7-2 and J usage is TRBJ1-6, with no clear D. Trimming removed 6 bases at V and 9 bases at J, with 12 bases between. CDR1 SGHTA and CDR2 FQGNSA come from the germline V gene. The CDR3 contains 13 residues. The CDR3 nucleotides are TGTGCCAGCAGTCCCGATGCGGGTTCACCCCTCCACTTT. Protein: CASSPDAGSPLHF.

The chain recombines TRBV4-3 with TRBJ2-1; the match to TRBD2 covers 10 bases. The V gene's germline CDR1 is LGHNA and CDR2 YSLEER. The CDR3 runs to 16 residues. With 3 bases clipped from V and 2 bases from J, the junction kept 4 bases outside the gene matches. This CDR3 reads CASSQSSGSTYNEQFF. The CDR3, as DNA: TGCGCCAGCAGCCAGTCTAGCGGGAGTACCTACAATGAGCAGTTCTTC.

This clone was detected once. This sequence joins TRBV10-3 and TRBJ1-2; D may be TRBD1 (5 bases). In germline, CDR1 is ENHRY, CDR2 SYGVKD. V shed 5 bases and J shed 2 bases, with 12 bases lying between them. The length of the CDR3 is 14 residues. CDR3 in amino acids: CAISKQGGNYGYTF. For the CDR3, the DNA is TGTGCCATCAGTAAGCAGGGAGGGAACTATGGCTACACCTTC.

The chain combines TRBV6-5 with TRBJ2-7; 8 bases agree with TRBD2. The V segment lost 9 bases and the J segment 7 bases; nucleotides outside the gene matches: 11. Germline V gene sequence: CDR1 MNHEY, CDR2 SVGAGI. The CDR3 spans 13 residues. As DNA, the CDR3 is TGTGCCAGTCCGTCCGGGGGGGCTGGAGAGCAGTACTTC. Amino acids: CASPSGGAGEQYF.

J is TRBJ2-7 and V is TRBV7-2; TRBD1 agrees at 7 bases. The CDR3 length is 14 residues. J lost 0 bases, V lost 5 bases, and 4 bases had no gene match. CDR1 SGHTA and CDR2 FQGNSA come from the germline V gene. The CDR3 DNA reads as TGTGCCAGCAGCCTCGGACAGGCCTCCTACGAGCAGTACTTC. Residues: CASSLGQASYEQYF.

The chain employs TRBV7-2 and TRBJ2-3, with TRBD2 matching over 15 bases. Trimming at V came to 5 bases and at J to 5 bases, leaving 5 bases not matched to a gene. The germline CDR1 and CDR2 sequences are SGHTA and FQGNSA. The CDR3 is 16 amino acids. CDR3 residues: CASSIGLAGGGDTQYF. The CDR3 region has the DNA TGTGCCAGCAGCATCGGACTAGCGGGGGGGGGAGATACGCAGTATTTT. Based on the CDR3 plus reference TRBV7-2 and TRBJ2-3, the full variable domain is GAGVSQSPSNKVTEKGKDVELRCDPISGHTALYWYRQSLGQGLEFLIYFQGNSAPDKSGLPSDRFSAERTGGSVSTLTIQRTQQEDSAVYLCASSIGLAGGGDTQYFGPGTRLTVL.